This TCR beta chain is from a study of CD4 T cells in relation to SARS-CoV-2 and coronaviruses. Study-wide context: After approximately 10 days of antigen culture, PBMC TCR beta CDR3s were sequenced.

The germline gives CDR1 MNHEY, CDR2 SVGAGI. Trimming took 5 bases from V and 4 from J, leaving 9 bases between them. The CDR3 extends over 12 amino acids. Here immunoSEQ multiplex PCR was the method, and the copy in TCRdb shows in-frame clones only, minus some. The data contain 28,000 or so clones, more than 75% of them singletons. CD4+ T cells from unexposed donors were obtained before the COVID-19 pandemic (2011-2018). After about 10 days of culture, CD4+ T cells were isolated. Unexposed-donor CD4+ T cells were probed with SARS-CoV-2 S/N and four cold-coronavirus spikes, cells permitting. Each well had approximately 2 million PBMCs in around 4.5% human AB serum with IL-2. To note about this clone: Its target is unknown.

Regarding the study as a whole: Monoreactive clones expanded significantly more to SARS-CoV-2 than crossreactive clones did.

The sample was CD4+ T cells from PBMCs, cultured in vitro. The receptor comes from a human donor in good health. V gene TRBV6-5 combines with J gene TRBJ2-7; D ambiguous. CDR3 amino acids: CASSTAYYEQYF. CDR3 bases: TGTGCCAGCAGTACTGCTTATTACGAGCAGTACTTC.